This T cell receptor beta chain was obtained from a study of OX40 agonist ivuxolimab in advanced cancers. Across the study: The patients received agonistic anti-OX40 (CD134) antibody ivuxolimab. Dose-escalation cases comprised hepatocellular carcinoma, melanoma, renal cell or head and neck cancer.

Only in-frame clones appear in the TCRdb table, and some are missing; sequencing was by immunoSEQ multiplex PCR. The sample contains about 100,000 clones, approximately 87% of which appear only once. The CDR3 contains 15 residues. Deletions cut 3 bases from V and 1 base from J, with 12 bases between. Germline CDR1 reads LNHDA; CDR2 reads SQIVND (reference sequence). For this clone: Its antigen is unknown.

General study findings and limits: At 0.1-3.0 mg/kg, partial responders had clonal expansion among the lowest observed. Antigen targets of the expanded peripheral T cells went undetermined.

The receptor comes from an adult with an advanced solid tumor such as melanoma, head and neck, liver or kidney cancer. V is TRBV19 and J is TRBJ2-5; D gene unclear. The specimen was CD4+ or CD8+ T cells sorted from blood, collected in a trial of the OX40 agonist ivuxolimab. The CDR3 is CASSIGRAAQETQYF. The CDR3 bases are TGTGCCAGTAGTATTGGTCGGGCCGCCCAAGAGACCCAGTACTTC.